The table lists the clone carrying this T cell receptor (beta chain) with a few counts. This record belongs to a study of blood T cell repertoires in COVID-19. Clones were read by immunoSEQ multiplex PCR, and TCRdb kept only the in-frame ones, dropping some. Of 180,000 or so clones listed, 80% to 90% are singletons. The germline V gene has CDR1 LNHDA and CDR2 SQIVND (reference sequence). Trimming at V came to 10 bases and at J to 7 bases, leaving 6 bases not matched to a gene. This CDR3 has 13 amino acids. The sequenced sample consisted of peripheral blood. The chain carries TRBV19 and TRBJ1-6, with 8 bases fitting TRBD1. This receptor was identified in a human donor with active or convalescent COVID-19. The donor label of this sample is uncertain. The DNA for the CDR3 is TGTGCCACCTCAGACAGGGGAAATTCACCCCTCCACTTT. It is translated as CATSDRGNSPLHF.